The 20 T cell receptor beta chains given below trace back to one sample, sequenced in a study of blood T cells in healthy people across ages. The second PCR ran about 6 to 12 cycles with a sample-barcoded 5' primer and J-beta primers. TCRdb itself ran the 5' RACE reads through MiXCR, one entry per CDR3 protein. The table shows hundreds of thousands of distinct CDR3 sequences, with 40% to 50% occurring only once. Material for sequencing was blood. The source of these receptors is a man aged 55 to 70 in good health.

The rearrangement uses TRBV6-2 or TRBV6-3 and TRBJ2-3; weak D call: TRBD2 (6 bases). CDR3 length equals 15 residues. Trimming cost V 6 bases and J 6 bases, with 19 bases left between them. CDR1 MNHEY and CDR2 SVGEGT come from the germline V gene. CDR3 bases: TGTGCCAGCAGAGCCGGGAGTCTAGTGGGGGATACGCAGTATTTT. The encoded protein is CASRAGSLVGDTQYF.

This chain uses TRBV5-1 with TRBJ2-5; maybe TRBD1 (5 bases). V was trimmed by 10 bases and J by 4 bases, leaving 14 bases between them. Germline V gives CDR1 SGHRS, CDR2 YFSETQ. There are 12 residues in the CDR3. The CDR3 is CASQAGSETQYF. The CDR3 DNA follows: TGCGCCTCCCAAGCAGGGTCAGAGACCCAGTACTTC.

This clonotype was counted ten times or more. This sequence joins TRBV12-3 or TRBV12-4 and TRBJ2-1, with D possibly being TRBD2 (5 bases). The V end lost 6 bases, the J end lost 3 bases, and 18 bases lay between the germline ends. The CDR3 loop spans 16 amino acids. Written as DNA, the CDR3 is TGTGCCAGCAGCCCCGCGGCGGGTGGTTTCTACAATGAGCAGTTCTTC. This encodes CASSPAAGGFYNEQFF.

This chain connects TRBV15 to TRBJ1-4; 11 bases are a match to TRBD1. CDR1 and CDR2 (germline): LNHNV, YYDKDF (reference sequence). CDR3 length equals 16 residues. Trimming at V came to 3 bases and at J to 7 bases, leaving 7 bases not matched to a gene. CDR3 sequence: CATSSLRDRGTEKLFF. The CDR3 DNA reads as TGTGCCACCAGCAGTCTCCGGGACAGGGGGACTGAAAAACTGTTTTTT.

The chain uses TRBV3-1 and TRBJ1-6, with D possibly matching TRBD1 (6 bases). The germline CDR1 and CDR2 sequences are LGHDT and YNNKEL (reference sequence). CDR3 size: 14 residues. Trimming removed 1 base at V and 6 bases at J, with 7 bases between. CDR3 protein: CASSQGQVNSPLHF. The CDR3, as DNA: TGTGCCAGCAGCCAAGGACAGGTTAATTCACCCCTCCACTTT.

The chain recombines TRBV5-1 with TRBJ2-1; tentatively, D is TRBD2 (6 bases). V shed 0 bases and J shed 2 bases, with 12 bases lying between them. The CDR3 consists of 16 residues. CDR1 is SGHRS and CDR2 is YFSETQ in the germline V gene. The CDR3 coding sequence is TGCGCCAGCAGCTTGGAGGGCCGGGGGACCTACAATGAGCAGTTCTTC. Protein sequence: CASSLEGRGTYNEQFF.

Only one count was recorded for this clonotype. CDR3 nucleotide sequence: TGTGCCAGCAGCTTAGTCCCGGGACTAGCCTACACCGGGGAGCTGTTTTTT. This translates into CASSLVPGLAYTGELFF. V usage is TRBV7-8 and J usage is TRBJ2-2; TRBD2 matches 9 bases. The CDR3 totals 17 residues. V shed 1 base, J shed 3 bases, and the junction held 6 bases outside the gene matches. Germline lookup yields CDR1 SGHVS and CDR2 FQNEAQ.

This clonotype has just a few counts. The chain recombines TRBV9 with TRBJ1-5, with D maybe TRBD1 (5 bases). CDR3 size: 15 residues. With 0 bases removed from V and 3 bases from J, the gap between germline ends came to 10 bases. The V gene's germline CDR1 is SGDLS and CDR2 YYNGEE. This CDR3 is CASSVADSHNQPQHF. CDR3 coding DNA: TGTGCCAGCAGCGTAGCCGACAGCCACAATCAGCCCCAGCATTTT.

Worth noting for this clonotype: One junction end does not reproduce the germline sequence, and a read error may be involved. The chain couples TRBV10-3 to TRBJ1-1, with D uncertain. Germline V CDR1 and CDR2: ENHRY, SYGVKD. This CDR3 contains 15 residues. The CDR3 bases are TGTGCCACCAGTAGTCGAGATAAGGCCAGCACTGAAGCTTTCTTT. Translated, it gives CATSSRDKASTEAFF.

The chain employs TRBV11-3 and TRBJ2-3; D gene ambiguous. The length of the CDR3 is 15 residues. Germline CDR1 and CDR2: SGHNT and YENEEA. The ends were cut back, 4 bases at V and 4 bases at J, with 15 bases in the middle. CDR3 coding DNA: TGTGCCAGCAGCTCCGGCCGCCATGCAGCAGATACGCAGTATTTT. Encoded protein: CASSSGRHAADTQYF. Based on the CDR3 plus reference TRBV11-3 and TRBJ2-3, the full variable domain is EAGVVQSPRYKIIEKKQPVAFWCNPISGHNTLYWYLQNLGQGPELLIRYENEEAVDDSQLPKDRFSAERLKGVDSTLKIQPAELGDSAVYLCASSSGRHAADTQYFGPGTRLTVL.

The chain uses TRBV6-2 or TRBV6-3 and TRBJ1-1; D is possibly TRBD1 (5 bases). The CDR3 runs to 15 residues. The ends were cut back, 6 bases at V and 5 bases at J, with 19 bases in the middle. The V gene's germline CDR1 is MNHEY and CDR2 SVGEGT. CDR3 region: CASRSVVRAGTEAFF. The CDR3 DNA sequence: TGTGCCAGCAGGTCGGTGGTCAGGGCAGGGACTGAAGCTTTCTTT.

The chain employs TRBV24-1 and TRBJ2-1; 9 nucleotides agree with TRBD1. Germline trimming cut 4 bases from V and 1 base from J; bases unmatched to any gene: 4. Looked up from germline, CDR1 is KGHDR and CDR2 is SFDVKD. This CDR3 has 16 residues. The CDR3 sequence is CATSDATGGSYNEQFF. The CDR3 DNA reads as TGTGCCACCAGTGACGCGACAGGGGGGTCCTACAATGAGCAGTTCTTC.

On this clonotype: It may be a read error: a sequence one base away is much more abundant. The chain has TRBV20-1 and TRBJ1-6; TRBD1 aligns across 7 bases. This CDR3 is 13 amino acids long. V shed 3 bases and J 11 bases; nucleotides not matched to a gene: 7. The V gene's germline CDR1 is DFQATT and CDR2 SNEGSKA (reference sequence). CDR3 residues: CSARTGRDAPLHF. Written as DNA, the CDR3 is TGCAGTGCTAGGACAGGGAGGGACGCACCCCTCCACTTT.

This clonotype turned up a few times. The V and J genes are TRBV12-3 or TRBV12-4 and TRBJ2-4, with 7 bases that match TRBD1. The V segment lost 1 base and the J segment 13 bases; nucleotides outside the gene matches: 10. The CDR3 sequence is 14 residues long. CDR3 region: CASSLGQGPLGQYF. The DNA for the CDR3 is TGTGCCAGCAGTTTAGGACAGGGACCTTTGGGGCAGTACTTC.

This chain joins TRBV12-3 or TRBV12-4 and TRBJ2-1; 11 bases are a match to TRBD2. The CDR3 has 15 residues. Germline trimming cut 5 bases from V and 10 bases from J; bases unmatched to any gene: 10. CDR3 region: CASSPYSGGASEQFF. The CDR3 bases are TGTGCCAGCAGTCCTTATAGCGGGGGGGCGTCCGAGCAGTTCTTC.

The V gene is TRBV20-1, the J gene TRBJ2-4; D call uncertain. V was shortened by 5 bases and J by 0 bases, with 23 bases between the two germline ends. Germline V gene sequence: CDR1 DFQATT, CDR2 SNEGSKA (reference sequence). The CDR3 totals 18 residues. The CDR3 is CSALKEEQAGIAKNIQYF. DNA for the CDR3: TGCAGTGCTTTAAAGGAAGAACAAGCTGGAATAGCCAAAAACATTCAGTACTTC.

This clonotype was counted ten times or more. This rearrangement joins TRBV20-1 to TRBJ1-5; the D is unclear. The germline V and J ends were trimmed by 3 bases and 1 base, with 7 bases remaining between them. The CDR3 length is 13 residues. Germline CDR1 DFQATT, CDR2 SNEGSKA (reference sequence). CDR3 protein: CSARVGSNQPQHF. CDR3 bases: TGCAGTGCTAGGGTGGGGAGCAATCAGCCCCAGCATTTT.

This clonotype turned up a few times. The gene calls are TRBV29-1 and TRBJ2-3; 7 bases fit TRBD1. With 5 bases clipped from V and 1 base from J, the junction kept 3 bases outside the gene matches. Germline loops: CDR1 SQVTM, CDR2 ANQGSEA. There are 13 residues in the CDR3. The CDR3 region is CSVTGQRTDTQYF. The CDR3 nucleotides are TGCAGCGTTACGGGACAGCGCACAGATACGCAGTATTTT.

This clonotype was counted only a few times. V is TRBV7-2 and J is TRBJ2-1; D is tentatively TRBD1 or TRBD2 (7 bases each). The V gene lost 5 bases and the J gene lost 6 bases, with 17 bases spanning the gap. There are 15 residues in the CDR3. Germline V gives CDR1 SGHTA, CDR2 FQGNSA. Here the CDR3 DNA reads TGTGCCAGCAGCCCAGGGGGGGCAGGCGGCAATGAGCAGTTCTTC. As protein: CASSPGGAGGNEQFF.

The J gene is TRBJ2-6, the V gene TRBV7-9, with D perhaps TRBD1 (6 bases). CDR1 and CDR2 from the germline V gene are SEHNR and FQNEAQ (reference sequence). This CDR3 comprises 17 residues. V lost 3 bases to trimming and J lost 2 bases, with 14 bases between them. CDR3 loop: CASSFPTGSTGANVLTF. The DNA of the CDR3 is TGTGCCAGCAGCTTTCCTACAGGGTCCACTGGGGCCAACGTCCTGACTTTC.